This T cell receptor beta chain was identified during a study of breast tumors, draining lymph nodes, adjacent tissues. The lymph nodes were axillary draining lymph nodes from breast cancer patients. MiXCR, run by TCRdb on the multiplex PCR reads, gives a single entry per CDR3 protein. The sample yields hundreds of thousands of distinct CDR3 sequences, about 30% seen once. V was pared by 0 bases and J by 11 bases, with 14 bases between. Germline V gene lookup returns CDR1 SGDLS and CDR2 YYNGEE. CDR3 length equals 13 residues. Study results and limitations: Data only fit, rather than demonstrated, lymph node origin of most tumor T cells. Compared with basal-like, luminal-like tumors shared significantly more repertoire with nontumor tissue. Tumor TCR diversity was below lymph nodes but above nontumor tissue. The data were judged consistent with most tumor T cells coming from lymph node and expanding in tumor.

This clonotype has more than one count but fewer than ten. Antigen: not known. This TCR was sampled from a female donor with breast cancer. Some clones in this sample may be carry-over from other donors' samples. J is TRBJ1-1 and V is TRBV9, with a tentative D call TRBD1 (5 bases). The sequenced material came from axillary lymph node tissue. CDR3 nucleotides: TGTGCCAGCAGCGTAGAGGGGACGACCAAGGCTTTCTTT. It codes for CASSVEGTTKAFF.